These T cell receptor beta chains were read from a single sample in a study of neoadjuvant anti-PD-1 for oral cavity cancer. Generated by immunoSEQ multiplex PCR, the TCRdb table keeps only in-frame clones and is missing some. The table includes several thousand clones, 65% to 75% detected once. The sample consisted of PBMCs, taken after nivolumab (anti-PD-1) treatment. These TCRs come from a person between 35 and 79 years old with oral cavity squamous cell carcinoma. The CDR3 runs from the conserved cysteine through the conserved F or W.

CDR3 length,V gene,CDR3 protein
15,TRBV4-3,CASSQDSGNNEKLFF
15,TRBV5-1,CASSRQGGGSYEQYF
14,TRBV10-1,CASSRDRSTDTQYF
15,TRBV5-1,CASSLQGGSSYEQYF
17,TRBV7-8,CASSPGQGLSSYNEQFF
13,TRBV5-8,CASSFDTNTEAFF
17,TRBV19,CASSLNGDSSSIYGYTF
15,TRBV6-1,CASSELAGGPDTQYF
11,TRBV6-6,CASSPENGYTF
16,TRBV28,CASSLGTGGASYEQYF
14,TRBV29-1,CSVDGPGRGGELFF
18,TRBV28,CASKDRPFNIQSGTEAFF
14,TRBV6-4,CASSVLAGGNEQFF
14,TRBV29-1,CSVGQGGYEETQYF
12,TRBV10-2,CASRTGDTEAFF